This T cell receptor beta chain was profiled in a study of blood T cell repertoires in COVID-19. The table came from immunoSEQ multiplex PCR; TCRdb's copy has only in-frame clones and leaves some out. The sample consists of about 220,000 clones, approximately 82% of them appearing once. The CDR3 loop spans 16 amino acids. Germline V lookup: CDR1 MDHEN, CDR2 SYDVKM. Unmatched junction bases numbered 8, after V lost 6 bases and J lost 3 bases. Specimen: peripheral blood. This rearrangement joins TRBV28 to TRBJ2-2, with 9 nucleotides matching TRBD2. This TCR was recovered from a man aged 50 to 60 with active or convalescent COVID-19. Here the CDR3 reads CASSRSGSAYTGELFF. As DNA, the CDR3 is TGTGCCAGCAGCCGTAGCGGGAGTGCTTACACCGGGGAGCTGTTTTTT.